Listed below are T cell receptor beta chains from one sample, sequenced in a study. TCRdb analysed the RT-PCR reads with MiXCR anew, one entry per CDR3 protein. This table has about 680,000 distinct CDR3 sequences, 14% appearing once. Sequencing used memory CD4+ T cells from blood. The receptor source for this set is a female donor in good health, serving as a healthy control. Each CDR3 is given with its conserved first and last residue. D genes are given only for firm matches. Clone size, where shown, is once, few, many, or a class for clones that have expanded.

j_call,d_call,v_call,clone_size,cdr3_nt,cdr3_aa
TRBJ2-1,.,TRBV5-1,many,TGCGCCAGCAGCCAACTAGACCCCTCCTACAATGAGCAGTTCTTC,CASSQLDPSYNEQFF
TRBJ2-5,TRBD2,TRBV20-1,many,TGCAGTGCTAGAGATTTCGGGAGGGCCGGTGAGACCCAGTACTTC,CSARDFGRAGETQYF
TRBJ2-1,.,TRBV20-1,few,TGCAGTGCAGACCTGGACATCAGAGGTCCGTTCTTC,CSADLDIRGPFF
TRBJ1-6,.,TRBV12-3/TRBV12-4,.,TGTGCCAGCAGTTTGAGACCGCCGAATTCACCCCTCCACTTT,CASSLRPPNSPLHF
TRBJ2-1,TRBD1,TRBV27,many,TGTGCCAGCAGTGAAGACAGGGTTCAGGTCAATGAGCAGTTCTTC,CASSEDRVQVNEQFF
TRBJ2-3,TRBD2,TRBV24-1,few,TGTGCCACCAGCGCTGGGGGGGGGGGCACAGATACGCAGTATTTT,CATSAGGGGTDTQYF
TRBJ2-1,TRBD2,TRBV7-2,.,TGTGCCAGCATCGGGACTAGCGGGAGGACTTTTTCGGAGCAGTTCTTC,CASIGTSGRTFSEQFF
TRBJ2-1,TRBD2,TRBV7-3,few,TGTGCCAGCAGCTTAACTGGACTAGCGGCTTCTGAGCAGTTCTTC,CASSLTGLAASEQFF
TRBJ2-1,.,TRBV4-2,.,TGTGCCAGCAGCCAAGATCTCCCCACTAGAACAGATTTGAATGAGCAGTTCTTC,CASSQDLPTRTDLNEQFF
TRBJ2-5,.,TRBV11-2,.,TGTGCCAGCAGCTTAGGGCAGTTCCAAGAGACCCAGTACTTC,CASSLGQFQETQYF
TRBJ2-2,TRBD1,TRBV4-3,many,TGCGCCAGCAGCCAAGGCGAGGGGACAGTGAACACCGGGGAGCTGTTTTTT,CASSQGEGTVNTGELFF
TRBJ2-7,TRBD2,TRBV20-1,many,TGCAGTGCTAGAGAGCGGGAGGGTGGCGAGCAGTACTTC,CSAREREGGEQYF
TRBJ2-7,TRBD2,TRBV20-1,.,TGCAGTGTCTCCGGGACTACTTCCTACGAGCAGTACTTC,CSVSGTTSYEQYF
TRBJ2-1,.,TRBV6-1,few,TGTGCCAGCAGGGGGACGGTTCATGAGCAGTTCTTC,CASRGTVHEQFF
TRBJ2-7,.,TRBV4-1,many,TGCGCCAGCAGCCAAGGAGACACCCGCTCCTACGAGCAGTACTTC,CASSQGDTRSYEQYF
TRBJ2-1,.,TRBV9,.,TGTGCCAGCAGCTCGAAAGCCCTAGGGGGTTACAATGAGCAGTTCTTC,CASSSKALGGYNEQFF
TRBJ1-1,.,TRBV29-1,few,TGCAGCGTTCTTACGGACACAGAGGGTGGGGCTTTCTTT,CSVLTDTEGGAFF
TRBJ1-2,.,TRBV5-1,.,TGCGCCAGCAGCACCACAGGGTTGGACTATGGCTACACCTTC,CASSTTGLDYGYTF
TRBJ1-1,.,TRBV20-1,.,TGCAGTGCTAGCCAGGGAAAAGCTTTCTTT,CSASQGKAFF
TRBJ2-7,TRBD2,TRBV5-1,few,TGCGCCAGCAGGGGGAGTAGCGGGTACTACGAGCAGTACTTC,CASRGSSGYYEQYF
TRBJ2-7,.,TRBV6-5,many,TGTGCCAGCAGTTACTCTAGGCGGCTCTACGAGCAGTACTTC,CASSYSRRLYEQYF
TRBJ1-2,.,TRBV15,.,TGTGCCACCAGCAGAGACGCGGGCCACGGATATGGCTACACCTTC,CATSRDAGHGYGYTF
TRBJ1-3,.,TRBV18,few,TGTGCCAGCTCACCAGACCCCCCCACGGATTCTGGAAACACCATATATTTT,CASSPDPPTDSGNTIYF
TRBJ2-5,TRBD2,TRBV7-3,.,TGTGCCAGCAGCTCAACTAGCGCCGCCGGGACCCAGTACTTC,CASSSTSAAGTQYF
TRBJ1-4,.,TRBV28,few,TGTGCCAGCCTCCCCGGGGGTGCGACTAATGAAAAACTGTTTTTT,CASLPGGATNEKLFF
TRBJ1-5,.,TRBV20-1,few,TGCAGTGCTAGACCCCCTACAGGTTTCAATCAGCCCCAGCATTTT,CSARPPTGFNQPQHF
TRBJ1-1,.,TRBV18,.,TGTGCCAGCTCACCACGTGGAGGGTCGAACACTGAAGCTTTCTTT,CASSPRGGSNTEAFF
TRBJ2-7,TRBD1,TRBV5-6,few,TGTGCCAGCAGTTCTCACCCGGGACAGGGGGACGAGCAGTACTTC,CASSSHPGQGDEQYF